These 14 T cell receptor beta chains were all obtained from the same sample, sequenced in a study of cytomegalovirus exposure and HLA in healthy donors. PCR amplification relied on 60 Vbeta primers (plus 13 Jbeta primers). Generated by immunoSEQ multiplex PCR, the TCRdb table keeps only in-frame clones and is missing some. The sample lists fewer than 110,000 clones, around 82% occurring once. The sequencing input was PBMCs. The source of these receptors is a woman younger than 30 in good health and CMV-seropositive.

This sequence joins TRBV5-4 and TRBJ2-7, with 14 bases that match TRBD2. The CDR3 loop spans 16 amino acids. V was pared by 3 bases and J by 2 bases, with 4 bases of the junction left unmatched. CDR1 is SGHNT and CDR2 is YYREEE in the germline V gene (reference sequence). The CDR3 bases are TGTGCCAGCAGCTCGGGACTAGCGGGAGATACCTACGAGCAGTACTTC. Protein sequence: CASSSGLAGDTYEQYF.

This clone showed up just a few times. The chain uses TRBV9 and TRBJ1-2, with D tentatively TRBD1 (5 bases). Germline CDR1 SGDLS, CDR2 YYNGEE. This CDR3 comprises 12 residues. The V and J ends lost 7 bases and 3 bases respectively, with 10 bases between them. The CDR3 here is CASGRDHYGYTF. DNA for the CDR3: TGTGCCAGCGGCAGGGATCACTATGGCTACACCTTC.

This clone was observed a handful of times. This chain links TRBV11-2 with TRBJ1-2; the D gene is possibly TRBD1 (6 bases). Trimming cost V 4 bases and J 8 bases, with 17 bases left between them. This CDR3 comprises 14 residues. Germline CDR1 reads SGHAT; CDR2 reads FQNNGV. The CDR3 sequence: CASSWGYRERGYTF. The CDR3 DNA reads TGTGCCAGCAGCTGGGGCTACAGGGAGAGGGGCTACACCTTC. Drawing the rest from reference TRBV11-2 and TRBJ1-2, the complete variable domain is EAGVAQSPRYKIIEKRQSVAFWCNPISGHATLYWYQQILGQGPKLLIQFQNNGVVDDSQLPKDRFSAERLKGVDSTLKIQPAKLEDSAVYLCASSWGYRERGYTFGSGTRLTVV.

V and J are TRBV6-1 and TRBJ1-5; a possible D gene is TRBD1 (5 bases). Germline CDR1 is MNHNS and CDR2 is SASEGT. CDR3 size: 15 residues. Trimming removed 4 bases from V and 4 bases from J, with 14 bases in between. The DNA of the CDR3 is TGTGCCAGCAGTGTAGTACAGGACCAGAATCAGCCCCAGCATTTT. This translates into CASSVVQDQNQPQHF.

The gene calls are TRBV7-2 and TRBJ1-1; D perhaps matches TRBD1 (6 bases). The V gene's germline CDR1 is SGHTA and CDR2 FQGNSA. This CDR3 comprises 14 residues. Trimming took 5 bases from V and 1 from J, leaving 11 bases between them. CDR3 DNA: TGTGCCAGCAGCCTTACGGACAGGAACACTGAAGCTTTCTTT. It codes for CASSLTDRNTEAFF.

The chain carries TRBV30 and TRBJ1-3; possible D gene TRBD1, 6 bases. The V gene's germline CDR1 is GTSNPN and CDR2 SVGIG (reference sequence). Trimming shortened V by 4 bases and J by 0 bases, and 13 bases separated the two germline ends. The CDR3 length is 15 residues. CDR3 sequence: CAWNPGQYSGNTIYF. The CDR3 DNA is TGTGCCTGGAACCCGGGACAATACTCTGGAAACACCATATATTTT.

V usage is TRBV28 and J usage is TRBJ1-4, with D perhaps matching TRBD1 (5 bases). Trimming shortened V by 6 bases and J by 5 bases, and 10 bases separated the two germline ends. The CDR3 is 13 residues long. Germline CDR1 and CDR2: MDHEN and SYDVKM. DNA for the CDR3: TGTGCCAGCAGGGGCCCAGGGAATGAAAAACTGTTTTTT. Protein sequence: CASRGPGNEKLFF.

DNA for the CDR3: TGTGCCAGCAGTCTCCTCCAGGGGGATTTTTCTGGTACGCAGTATTTT. It specifies CASSLLQGDFSGTQYF. This chain uses TRBV27 with TRBJ2-3; 7 positions match TRBD1. This CDR3 is built from 16 residues. The germline gives CDR1 MNHEY, CDR2 SMNVEV (reference sequence). Trimming took 5 bases from V and 8 from J; bases not matched to a gene: 16.

CDR3 nucleotides: TGTGCCAGCAGCCTGGGCGGACAGGACTTCTACGAGCAGTACTTC. This codes for CASSLGGQDFYEQYF. The rearrangement uses TRBV11-2 and TRBJ2-7, with TRBD1 identical over 7 bases. The trim removed 5 bases at V and 3 bases at J, leaving 10 bases unmatched. The CDR3 extends over 15 amino acids. Germline CDR1 SGHAT, CDR2 FQNNGV.

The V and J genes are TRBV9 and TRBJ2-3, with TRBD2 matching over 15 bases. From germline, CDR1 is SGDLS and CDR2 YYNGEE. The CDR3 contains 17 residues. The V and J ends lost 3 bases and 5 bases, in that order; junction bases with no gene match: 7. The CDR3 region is CASSGTSGRADKDTQYF. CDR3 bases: TGTGCCAGCAGCGGGACTAGCGGGAGGGCCGATAAAGATACGCAGTATTTT.

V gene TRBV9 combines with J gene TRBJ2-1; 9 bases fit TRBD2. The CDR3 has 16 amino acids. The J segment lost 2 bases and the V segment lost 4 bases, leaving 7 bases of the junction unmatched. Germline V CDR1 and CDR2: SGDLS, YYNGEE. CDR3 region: CASSFRLADAYNEQFF. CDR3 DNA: TGTGCCAGCAGCTTTCGACTAGCGGACGCCTACAATGAGCAGTTCTTC.

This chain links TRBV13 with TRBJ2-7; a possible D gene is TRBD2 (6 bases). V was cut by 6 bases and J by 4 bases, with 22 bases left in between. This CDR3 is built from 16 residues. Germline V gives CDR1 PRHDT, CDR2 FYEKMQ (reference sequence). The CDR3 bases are TGTGCCAGCAGTTCGACCCGCGGGGTGGGATGGTACGAGCAGTACTTC. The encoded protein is CASSSTRGVGWYEQYF.

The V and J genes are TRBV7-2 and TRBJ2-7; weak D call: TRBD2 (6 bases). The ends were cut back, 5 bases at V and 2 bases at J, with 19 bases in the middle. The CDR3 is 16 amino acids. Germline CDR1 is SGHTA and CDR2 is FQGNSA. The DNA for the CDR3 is TGTGCCAGCAGCCCAAATAGAGCGGGTGGTCCCTACGAGCAGTACTTC. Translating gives CASSPNRAGGPYEQYF.

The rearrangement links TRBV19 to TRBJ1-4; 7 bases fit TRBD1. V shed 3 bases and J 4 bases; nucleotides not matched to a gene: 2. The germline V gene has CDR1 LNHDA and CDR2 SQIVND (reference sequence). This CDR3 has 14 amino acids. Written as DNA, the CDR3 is TGTGCCAGTAGTATGGGACAGCATAATGAAAAACTGTTTTTT. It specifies CASSMGQHNEKLFF.